These 28 T cell receptor beta chains were sequenced from one sample in a study of blood T cells in healthy people across ages (dated by TCRdb to 2013 to 2016). Libraries came from 5' RACE. Sequencing was performed on an Illumina HiSeq 2500. A second PCR of about 7 to 12 cycles was performed with a sample-barcoded 5' primer and a J-beta primer mix. Clones were called with MiXCR by TCRdb after fastp trimmed the public reads at Q25, and only in-frame beta chains were retained. Here each entry gathers all rows of one CDR3 protein and keeps the most common genes and DNA. The sample table records about 780,000 distinct CDR3 sequences; roughly 24% of these occur just once. The biggest ten clones account for around 3% of the sample. These data were also reused for a study on T cells of mothers and their children.

Sample: blood. The receptors were gathered from a boy aged 5 to 17 in good health.

This clonotype has only a few counts. The chain has TRBV4-1 and TRBJ2-6; D is unclear. This CDR3 has 15 residues. The germline CDR1 and CDR2 sequences are MGHRA and YSYEKL. The ends were cut back, 4 bases at V and 1 base at J, with 8 bases in the middle. The CDR3 DNA reads TGCGCCAGCAGCCTTTCGAGGTCTGGGGCCAACGTCCTGACTTTC. Residues: CASSLSRSGANVLTF.

The rearrangement joins TRBV4-2 to TRBJ2-5; tentative D call: TRBD2 (5 bases). The DNA end lines up better with TRBJ2-1; the J call may be wrong. CDR1 LGHNA and CDR2 YNFKEQ come from the germline V gene. The CDR3 spans 14 residues. The CDR3 loop reads CASSQGGPGDEQFF. The CDR3, as DNA: TGTGCCAGCAGCCAAGGCGGGCCCGGGGATGAGCAGTTCTTC.

Concerning this clonotype itself: A read error is likely, as this CDR3 ends without the conserved phenylalanine or tryptophan. The rearrangement links TRBV7-9 to TRBJ2-1; D may be TRBD2 (5 bases). V lost 5 bases, J lost 2 bases, and 10 bases lay in between. The length of the CDR3 is 14 residues. The germline gives CDR1 SEHNR, CDR2 FQNEAQ (reference sequence). In nucleotides, the CDR3 is TGTGCCAGCAGCCCGCCGGGGACCTACAATGAGCAGTTCCTC. Translating gives CASSPPGTYNEQFL.

The chain couples TRBV7-9 to TRBJ1-2; no definite D call. The V gene lost 10 bases and the J gene lost 0 bases, with 12 bases spanning the gap. Germline CDR1 is SEHNR and CDR2 is FQNEAQ (reference sequence). The CDR3 contains 13 residues. CDR3 DNA: TGTGCCAACGTGGAATCAACTAACTATGGCTACACCTTC. It yields the protein CANVESTNYGYTF.

The gene calls are TRBV4-1 and TRBJ1-1; D is ambiguous. Germline loops: CDR1 MGHRA, CDR2 YSYEKL. Deletions cut 6 bases from V and 1 base from J, with 12 bases between. The CDR3 has 14 residues. CDR3 residues: CASRGPLRNTEAFF. The CDR3 nucleotides read TGCGCCAGCAGAGGTCCGCTGAGGAACACTGAAGCTTTCTTT.

The CDR3 DNA reads TGTGCCAGCAGCTTCGAACTAGCGGGAGGCTTGTACCAAGAGACCCAGTACTTC. Translation gives CASSFELAGGLYQETQYF. The chain recombines TRBV7-2 with TRBJ2-5; 12 bases fit TRBD2. The CDR3 extends over 18 amino acids. Germline values: CDR1 SGHTA, CDR2 FQGNSA. V trimming: 3 bases; J trimming: 0 bases; junction bases outside the gene matches: 8.

V usage is TRBV7-9 and J usage is TRBJ1-4, with D possibly TRBD1 on 6 matching bases. CDR1 is SEHNR, CDR2 FQNEAQ, per germline (reference sequence). V was clipped by 2 bases and J by 5 bases, with 24 bases between them. The CDR3 consists of 19 residues. The CDR3 DNA reads as TGTGCCAGCAGCTTAAGGGGGACGGATCCCGGTTCCCCGAATGAAAAACTGTTTTTT. This sequence encodes CASSLRGTDPGSPNEKLFF.

Points on this clonotype: The conserved phenylalanine or tryptophan normally closing the CDR3 is absent here, so this likely arose from a read error. The V and J genes are TRBV20-1 and TRBJ2-5; TRBD2 matches 7 bases. J lost 4 bases, V lost 0 bases, and 5 bases had no gene match. The CDR3 runs to 14 residues. Germline V gene lookup returns CDR1 DFQATT and CDR2 SNEGSKA (reference sequence). CDR3 protein: CSARDVGGGETQYL. The CDR3, as DNA: TGCAGTGCTAGAGATGTGGGGGGGGGAGAGACCCAGTACCTC.

This clonotype was seen only a few times. The chain combines TRBV6-5 with TRBJ1-1; TRBD1 matches at 7 bases. There are 15 residues in the CDR3. The V segment lost 2 bases and the J segment 4 bases; nucleotides outside the gene matches: 7. CDR1 and CDR2 from the germline V gene are MNHEY and SVGAGI. CDR3 nucleotide sequence: TGTGCCAGCAGTTACGCACAGGGGTCTATCACTGAAGCTTTCTTT. It codes for CASSYAQGSITEAFF.

The genes are TRBV10-3 and TRBJ1-2; perhaps TRBD1 as D (5 bases). Trimming shortened V by 11 bases and J by 3 bases, and 19 bases separated the two germline ends. CDR1 is ENHRY, CDR2 SYGVKD, per germline. The CDR3 spans 14 residues. The CDR3 region has the DNA TGTGCCTCATCCTTCTCTACAGGTGACTATGGCTACACCTTC. This encodes CASSFSTGDYGYTF.

This clonotype was detected only a few times. This chain connects TRBV4-2 to TRBJ2-4; 14 nucleotides agree with TRBD2. From germline, CDR1 is LGHNA and CDR2 YNFKEQ. The CDR3 is 15 amino acids. Trimming took 4 bases from V and 7 from J; bases not matched to a gene: 3. The CDR3 loop is CASSPGTSGGNIQYF. As DNA, the CDR3 is TGTGCCAGCAGCCCAGGGACTAGCGGGGGTAACATTCAGTACTTC.

The table lists this clonotype with a few counts. This chain's CDR3 is CASSSGTVGEKLFF. The CDR3 nucleotides read TGTGCCAGCAGCTCCGGGACGGTCGGCGAAAAACTGTTTTTT. V gene TRBV7-9 combines with J gene TRBJ1-4; D is perhaps TRBD1 (5 bases). This CDR3 spans 14 amino acids. V was cut by 4 bases and J by 8 bases, with 14 bases left in between. Germline V lookup: CDR1 SEHNR, CDR2 FQNEAQ (reference sequence).

This clonotype came up a few times. This sequence joins TRBV2 and TRBJ2-5; no clear D. The germline CDR1 and CDR2 sequences are SNHLY and FYNNEI. Trimming shortened V by 4 bases and J by 3 bases, and 18 bases separated the two germline ends. The CDR3 totals 16 residues. The CDR3 is CASSVISWTPKETQYF. The CDR3, as DNA: TGTGCCAGCAGTGTAATTAGCTGGACGCCCAAAGAGACCCAGTACTTC.

This rearrangement joins TRBV4-2 to TRBJ2-4, with D uncertain. The length of the CDR3 is 15 residues. CDR1 and CDR2 from the germline V gene are LGHNA and YNFKEQ. Trimming stripped 4 bases from V and 0 bases from J, with 10 bases between. CDR3 region: CASSPRPSAKNIQYF. The CDR3 region has the DNA TGTGCCAGCAGCCCTCGACCGTCAGCCAAAAACATTCAGTACTTC.

The CDR3 DNA is TGCAGTGGTGCCGACAGGGATTTCTACGAGCAGTACTTC. Protein: CSGADRDFYEQYF. V and J are TRBV20-1 and TRBJ2-7; 7 bases align to TRBD1. Trimming removed 7 bases from V and 3 bases from J; junction bases left unmatched: 9. The CDR3 extends over 13 amino acids. The germline gives CDR1 DFQATT, CDR2 SNEGSKA (reference sequence).

The chain couples TRBV25-1 to TRBJ2-2, with D unclear. The CDR3 totals 14 residues. Between the trimmed V and J ends, which lost 7 bases and 4 bases, there was a span of 13 bases. CDR1 and CDR2 from the germline V gene are MGHDK and SYGVNS. DNA of the CDR3: TGTGCCAGCACAGCCGGGTCGGGCACCGGGGAGCTGTTTTTT. This gives the protein CASTAGSGTGELFF.

Points on this clonotype: Germline is not matched at one junction end, which may reflect a read error. The chain combines TRBV24-1 with TRBJ2-5; D is possibly TRBD1 (6 bases). Germline CDR1 reads KGHDR; CDR2 reads SFDVKD. The CDR3 extends over 14 amino acids. CDR3 amino acids: CAASDSRTEETQYF. The CDR3 region has the DNA TGTGCCGCCAGTGATAGTAGGACAGAAGAGACCCAGTACTTC.

The chain couples TRBV12-3 or TRBV12-4 to TRBJ2-3; the match to TRBD1 covers 8 bases. The CDR3 is made up of 15 amino acids. V lost 6 bases to trimming and J lost 2 bases; unmatched junction nucleotides: 7. The CDR3 loop is CASRPGQGFTDTQYF. The CDR3 bases are TGTGCCAGCAGGCCCGGACAGGGCTTCACAGATACGCAGTATTTT.

This clonotype showed up just a few times. J is TRBJ2-1 and V is TRBV21-1; TRBD2 is taken as the D call from the table, unchecked against the DNA. TRBV21-1 is given as a pseudogene. The CDR3 has 15 residues. The CDR3 nucleotides read TGTGCCAGCAGTTCGCGGGGGGGCGCCTACAATGAGCAGTTCTTC. Its translation is CASSSRGGAYNEQFF.

In this sample, this clonotype turned up a few times. The CDR3 coding sequence is TGTGCCAGCAGCTCCGTGCGGGGAGGGAACACTGAAGCTTTCTTT. Amino acids: CASSSVRGGNTEAFF. The chain carries TRBV7-9 and TRBJ1-1; D remains ambiguous. Per the germline V gene, CDR1 is SEHNR and CDR2 is FQNEAQ (reference sequence). Trimming left V 4 bases short and J 1 base short, with 13 bases between. This CDR3 is 15 amino acids long.

This chain joins TRBV20-1 and TRBJ1-5; TRBD1 might be the D (5 bases). The CDR3 contains 15 residues. Germline lookup yields CDR1 DFQATT and CDR2 SNEGSKA (reference sequence). V lost 2 bases to trimming and J lost 0 bases, with 11 bases between them. Here the CDR3 DNA reads TGCAGTGCTAGAATGGGGGGTTATAGCAATCAGCCCCAGCATTTT. It specifies CSARMGGYSNQPQHF.

In its sample, this clonotype was seen a few times. The V gene is TRBV7-9, the J gene TRBJ2-1; no reliable D call. Germline CDR1 is SEHNR and CDR2 is FQNEAQ (reference sequence). Trimming took 8 bases from V and 10 from J, leaving 12 bases between them. The CDR3 length is 11 residues. CDR3 sequence: CASQRGYEQFF. CDR3 nucleotide sequence: TGTGCCAGCCAAAGAGGATACGAGCAGTTCTTC.

This chain uses TRBV15 with TRBJ2-1; D remains unclear. Trimming removed 1 base at V and 0 bases at J, with 13 bases between. Germline loops: CDR1 LNHNV, CDR2 YYDKDF (reference sequence). The CDR3 is 17 amino acids. The CDR3 region has the DNA TGTGCCACCAGCAGAGGGGAACTCGAGAGCTCCTACAATGAGCAGTTCTTC. It specifies CATSRGELESSYNEQFF.

The chain couples TRBV7-6 to TRBJ2-7; 9 nucleotides match TRBD2. V was pared by 2 bases and J by 5 bases, with 1 base of the junction left unmatched. Germline CDR1 is SGHVS and CDR2 is FNYEAQ. This CDR3 is 13 amino acids long. The CDR3 reads CASSLQRGDEQYF. The DNA of the CDR3 is TGTGCCAGCAGCTTACAGCGGGGGGACGAGCAGTACTTC. The full variable domain, with the rest looked up from reference TRBV7-6 and TRBJ2-7, is GAGVSQSPRYKVTKRGQDVALRCDPISGHVSLYWYRQALGQGPEFLTYFNYEAQQDKSGLPNDRFSAERPEGSISTLTIQRTEQRDSAMYRCASSLQRGDEQYFGPGTRLTVT.

This clonotype has only a few counts. The chain combines TRBV15 with TRBJ2-4; D is possibly TRBD1 (6 bases). Germline V gene lookup returns CDR1 LNHNV and CDR2 YYDKDF (reference sequence). This CDR3 contains 16 residues. Trimming took off 0 bases at V and 7 bases at J, with 16 bases between the two ends. CDR3 sequence reads: CATSRDLGARQNIQYF. The CDR3 region has the DNA TGTGCCACCAGCAGAGATTTGGGGGCGCGGCAGAACATTCAGTACTTC. Full variable domain (outside the CDR3, taken from reference TRBV15 and TRBJ2-4): DAMVIQNPRYQVTQFGKPVTLSCSQTLNHNVMYWYQQKSSQAPKLLFHYYDKDFNNEADTPDNFQSRRPNTSFCFLDIRSPGLGDTAMYLCATSRDLGARQNIQYFGAGTRLSVL.

This clonotype has only a few counts. This sequence joins TRBV7-2 and TRBJ1-2; TRBD1 matches 10 bases. With 3 bases clipped from V and 8 bases from J, the junction kept 6 bases outside the gene matches. The CDR3 runs 14 residues. Germline CDR1 is SGHTA and CDR2 is FQGNSA. The CDR3 sequence: CASSLQTGGHGYTF. The CDR3 nucleotides are TGTGCCAGCAGCTTGCAGACAGGGGGCCACGGCTACACCTTC.

This clonotype has only a few counts. V usage is TRBV11-2 and J usage is TRBJ2-6; the D gene is possibly TRBD2 (6 bases). With 5 bases removed from V and 0 bases from J, the gap between germline ends came to 20 bases. The V gene's germline CDR1 is SGHAT and CDR2 FQNNGV. There are 19 residues in the CDR3. The CDR3 loop reads CASSPSGFSTHSGANVLTF. For the CDR3, the DNA is TGTGCCAGCAGCCCGAGCGGGTTCTCTACCCACTCTGGGGCCAACGTCCTGACTTTC. Variable domain in full (rest from reference TRBV11-2 and TRBJ2-6): EAGVAQSPRYKIIEKRQSVAFWCNPISGHATLYWYQQILGQGPKLLIQFQNNGVVDDSQLPKDRFSAERLKGVDSTLKIQPAKLEDSAVYLCASSPSGFSTHSGANVLTFGAGSRLTVL.

This clonotype occurred a few times. The chain is built from TRBV10-3 and TRBJ2-5, with 13 positions matching TRBD2. Trimming cost V 8 bases and J 4 bases; bases outside gene matches: 4. This CDR3 has 14 residues. Germline values: CDR1 ENHRY, CDR2 SYGVKD. CDR3 sequence: CAIRTSGGAETQYF. The CDR3 DNA reads TGTGCCATCCGAACTAGCGGGGGGGCAGAGACCCAGTACTTC.